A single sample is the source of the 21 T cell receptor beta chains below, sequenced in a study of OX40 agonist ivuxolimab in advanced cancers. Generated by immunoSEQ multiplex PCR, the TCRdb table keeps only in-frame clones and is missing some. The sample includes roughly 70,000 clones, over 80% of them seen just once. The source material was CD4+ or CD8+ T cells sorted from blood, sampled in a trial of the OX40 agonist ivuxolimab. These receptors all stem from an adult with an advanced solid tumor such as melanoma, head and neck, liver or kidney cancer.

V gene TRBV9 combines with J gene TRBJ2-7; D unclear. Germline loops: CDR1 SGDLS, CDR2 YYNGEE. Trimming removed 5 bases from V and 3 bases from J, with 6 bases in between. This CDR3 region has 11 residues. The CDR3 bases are TGTGCCAGCAGTCACCTCTACGAGCAGTACTTC. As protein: CASSHLYEQYF.

The CDR3 nucleotides read TGTGCCAGCAGTGAGCGGGCGACAGGGGTGGGCACTGAAGCTTTCTTT. This encodes CASSERATGVGTEAFF. This sequence joins TRBV6-1 and TRBJ1-1; 8 positions agree with TRBD1. Germline lookup yields CDR1 MNHNS and CDR2 SASEGT. Trimming at V came to 3 bases and at J to 4 bases, leaving 10 bases not matched to a gene. There are 16 residues in the CDR3.

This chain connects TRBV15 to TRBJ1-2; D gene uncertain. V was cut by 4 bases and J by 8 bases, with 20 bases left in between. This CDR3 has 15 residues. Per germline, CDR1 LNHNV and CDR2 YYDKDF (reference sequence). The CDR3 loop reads CATSTASKGLGGYTF. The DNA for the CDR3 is TGTGCCACCAGCACCGCATCAAAGGGTCTTGGAGGCTACACCTTC.

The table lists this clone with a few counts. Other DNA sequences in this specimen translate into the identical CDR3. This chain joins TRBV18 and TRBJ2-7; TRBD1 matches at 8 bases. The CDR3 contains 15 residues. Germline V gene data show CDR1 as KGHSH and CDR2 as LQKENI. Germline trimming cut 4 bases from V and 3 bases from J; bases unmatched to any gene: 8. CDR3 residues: CASSLTGTGDYEQYF. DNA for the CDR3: TGTGCCAGCTCACTAACCGGGACAGGCGACTACGAGCAGTACTTC.

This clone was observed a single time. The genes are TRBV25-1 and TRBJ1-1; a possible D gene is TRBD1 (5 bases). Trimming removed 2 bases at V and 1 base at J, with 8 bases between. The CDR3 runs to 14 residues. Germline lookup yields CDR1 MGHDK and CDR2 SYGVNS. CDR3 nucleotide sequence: TGTGCCAGCAGTGAAATACAGGCGAACACTGAAGCTTTCTTT. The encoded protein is CASSEIQANTEAFF.

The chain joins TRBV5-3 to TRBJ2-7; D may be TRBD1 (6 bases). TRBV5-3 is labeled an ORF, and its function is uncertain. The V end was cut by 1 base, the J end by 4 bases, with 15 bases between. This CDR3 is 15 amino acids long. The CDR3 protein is CARSLRIQGRYEQYF. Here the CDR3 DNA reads TGTGCCAGAAGCTTGCGAATACAGGGAAGGTACGAGCAGTACTTC.

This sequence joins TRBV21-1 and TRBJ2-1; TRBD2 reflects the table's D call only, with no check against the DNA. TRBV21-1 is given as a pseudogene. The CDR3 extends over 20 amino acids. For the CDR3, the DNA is TGTGCCAGCAGCAAAGGGGATAGCGGACTTAGCGGGAGGCCCCCCAATGAGCAGTTCTTC. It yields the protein CASSKGDSGLSGRPPNEQFF.

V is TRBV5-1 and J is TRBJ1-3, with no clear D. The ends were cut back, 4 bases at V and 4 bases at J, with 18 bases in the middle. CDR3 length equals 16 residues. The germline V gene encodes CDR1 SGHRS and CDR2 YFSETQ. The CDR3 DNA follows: TGCGCCAGCAGCACCGGGAGCATAGGTTCGGGAAACACCATATATTTT. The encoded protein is CASSTGSIGSGNTIYF.

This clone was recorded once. CDR3 residues: CASSTTGGGEQYF. Written as DNA, the CDR3 is TGTGCCAGTAGTACGACAGGGGGCGGCGAGCAGTACTTC. The chain has TRBV19 and TRBJ2-5; 10 bases map to TRBD1. Matching the DNA end better, TRBJ2-7 makes the J call doubtful. Germline-derived CDR1 and CDR2 are LNHDA and SQIVND (reference sequence). This CDR3 has 13 residues.

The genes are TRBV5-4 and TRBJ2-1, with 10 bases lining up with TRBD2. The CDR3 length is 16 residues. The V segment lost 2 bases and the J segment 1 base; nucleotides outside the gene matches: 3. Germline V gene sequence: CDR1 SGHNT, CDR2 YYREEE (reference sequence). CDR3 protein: CASSFERGGSYNEQFF. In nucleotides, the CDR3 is TGTGCCAGCAGCTTCGAGCGGGGGGGATCCTACAATGAGCAGTTCTTC.

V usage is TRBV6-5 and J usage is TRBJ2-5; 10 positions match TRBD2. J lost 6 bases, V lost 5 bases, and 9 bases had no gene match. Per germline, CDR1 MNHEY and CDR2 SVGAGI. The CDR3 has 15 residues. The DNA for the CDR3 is TGTGCCAGCAGTCGAGGACTAGCGGCTACGAAGACCCAGTACTTC. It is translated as CASSRGLAATKTQYF.

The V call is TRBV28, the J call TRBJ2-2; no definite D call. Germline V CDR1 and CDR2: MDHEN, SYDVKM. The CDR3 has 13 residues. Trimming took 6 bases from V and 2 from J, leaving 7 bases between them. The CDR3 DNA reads TGTGCCAGCAGAGGCCTTAACACCGGGGAGCTGTTTTTT. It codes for CASRGLNTGELFF.

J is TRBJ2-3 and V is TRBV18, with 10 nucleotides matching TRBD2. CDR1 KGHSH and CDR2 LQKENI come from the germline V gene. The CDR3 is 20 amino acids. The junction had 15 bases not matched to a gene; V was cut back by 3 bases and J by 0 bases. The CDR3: CASSPRPPSGGSDSTDTQYF. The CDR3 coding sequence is TGTGCCAGCTCACCGAGACCCCCTAGCGGGGGATCAGATAGCACAGATACGCAGTATTTT.

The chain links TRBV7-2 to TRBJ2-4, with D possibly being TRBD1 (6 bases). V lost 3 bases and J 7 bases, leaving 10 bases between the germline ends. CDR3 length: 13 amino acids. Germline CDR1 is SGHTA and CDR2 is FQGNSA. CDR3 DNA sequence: TGTGCCAGCAGCTTTCAGGGGTGGAACATTCAGTACTTC. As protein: CASSFQGWNIQYF. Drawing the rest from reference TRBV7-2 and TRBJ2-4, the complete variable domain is GAGVSQSPSNKVTEKGKDVELRCDPISGHTALYWYRQSLGQGLEFLIYFQGNSAPDKSGLPSDRFSAERTGGSVSTLTIQRTQQEDSAVYLCASSFQGWNIQYFGAGTRLSVL.

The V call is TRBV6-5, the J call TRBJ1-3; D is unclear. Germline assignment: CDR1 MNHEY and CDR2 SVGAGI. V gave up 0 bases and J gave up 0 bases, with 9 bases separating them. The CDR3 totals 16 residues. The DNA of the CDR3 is TGTGCCAGCAGTTACTCAGTCAGGACCTCTGGAAACACCATATATTTT. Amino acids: CASSYSVRTSGNTIYF.

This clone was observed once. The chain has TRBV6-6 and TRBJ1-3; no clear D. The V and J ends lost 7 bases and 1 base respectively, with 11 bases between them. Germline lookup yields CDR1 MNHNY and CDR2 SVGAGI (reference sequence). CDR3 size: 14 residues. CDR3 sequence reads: CASTYGTSGNTIYF. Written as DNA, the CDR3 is TGTGCCAGCACCTACGGTACGTCTGGAAACACCATATATTTT.

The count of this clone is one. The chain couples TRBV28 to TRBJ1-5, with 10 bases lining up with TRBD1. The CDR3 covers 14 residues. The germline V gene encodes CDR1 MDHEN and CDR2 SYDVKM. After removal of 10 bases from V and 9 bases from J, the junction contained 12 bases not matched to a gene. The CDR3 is CATLRRDRGLPQHF. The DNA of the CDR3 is TGTGCCACCCTGCGACGGGACAGGGGTTTGCCCCAGCATTTT.

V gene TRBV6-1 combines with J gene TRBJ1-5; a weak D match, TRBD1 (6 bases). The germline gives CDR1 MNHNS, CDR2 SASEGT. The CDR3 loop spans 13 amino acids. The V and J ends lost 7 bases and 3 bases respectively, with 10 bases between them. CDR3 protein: CASTTGTNQPQHF. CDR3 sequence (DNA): TGTGCCAGCACAACAGGGACCAATCAGCCCCAGCATTTT.

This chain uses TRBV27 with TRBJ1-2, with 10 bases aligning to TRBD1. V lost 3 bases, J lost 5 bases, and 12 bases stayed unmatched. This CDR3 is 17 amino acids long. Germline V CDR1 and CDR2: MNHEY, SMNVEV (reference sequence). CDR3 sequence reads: CASSFAGQGGLGYGYTF. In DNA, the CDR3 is TGTGCCAGCAGTTTTGCCGGACAGGGGGGTTTAGGGTATGGCTACACCTTC.

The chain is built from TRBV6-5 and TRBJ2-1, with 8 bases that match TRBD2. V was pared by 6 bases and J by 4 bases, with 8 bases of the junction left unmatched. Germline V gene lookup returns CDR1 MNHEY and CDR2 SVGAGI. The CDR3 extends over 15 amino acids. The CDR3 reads CASRGGLATYNEQFF. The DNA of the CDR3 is TGTGCCAGCAGGGGAGGACTAGCTACATACAATGAGCAGTTCTTC.

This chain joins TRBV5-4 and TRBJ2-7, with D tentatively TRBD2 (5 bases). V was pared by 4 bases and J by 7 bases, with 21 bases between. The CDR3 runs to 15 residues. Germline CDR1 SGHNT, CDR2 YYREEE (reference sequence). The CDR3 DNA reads TGTGCCAGCAGCCAAGAACTAGTGGTTACGAGAGAGCAGTACTTC. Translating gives CASSQELVVTREQYF.